Sequencing of this T cell receptor (beta chain) was carried out in a study of shared clonotypes between healthy human individuals (dated by TCRdb to about 2020). Study-wide context: The cohort comprised two women and a few men aged 18 to 49 years. For each donor, CD4 naive and CD4 memory were each given three plates, CD8 naive was given two plates, and CD8 memory was given one plate. Each donor's leukapheresis produced roughly between about 0.9 and 9.5 billion PBMCs. To estimate repertoire size and how much clonotypes are shared between individuals, the study performed deep sequencing of blood TCR repertoires from a few healthy adults. To increase sequencing depth and limit assay-specific biases, different laboratories used diverse techniques to prepare libraries and sequence TCR repertoires. What the study reported, not specific to this receptor: Across a few donors, roughly 5.4% of naive CD4, approximately 3.6% of naive CD8, 2.3% of memory CD4, and under 0.45% of memory CD8 clonotypes were shared. Incomplete sequencing was indicated by rarefaction of sorted-subset datasets, despite the large sequencing depth. Because the study included only a small number of donors, the genetic and exposure-history diversity represented was limited. Pairwise subsampling led to the expectation that sequencing depth would affect the degree of clonotype sharing among donors. Sampling was restricted to blood, and TCR repertoires in tissue are likely to differ from TCR repertoires in blood. Clonotypes shared by all four sorted-subset donors showed higher generation probabilities than non-shared clonotypes. Larger estimated clonotype richness was generally found for naive subsets than for memory subsets.

The CDR3 numbers 14 residues from cysteine through phenylalanine. Here the CDR3 DNA is all that survives: 42 bases in frame from base 1. The germline V gene encodes CDR1 LNHNV and CDR2 YYDKDF (reference sequence). Relative to germline, V is 8 bases shorter and J is 3 bases shorter, with 15 bases between their ends. Comment on this clone: The antigen this receptor binds is unknown. Base qualities were left out, and no much larger clone turns up one base away.

The donors were healthy, HIV-negative adults who had no recently reported acute infections or vaccinations. Only Caucasian adults living in Nashville, Tennessee, USA were represented among the donors. Magnetic negative selection was used to enrich CD4+ T cells, after which naive cells were positively selected on CD45RA and the negative fraction became the memory subset. Blood was obtained by leukapheresis, after which PBMCs were separated by Ficoll-Histopaque density gradient centrifugation and cryopreserved in liquid nitrogen vapor phase. Purity and quantity of every magnetically sorted T cell population were checked by analytical flow cytometry. Each sorted fraction had its genomic DNA isolated and then quantified by UV absorbance on a Nanodrop 2000c. Using the deep immunoSEQ assay, TCR CDR3 regions were amplified from genomic DNA by multiplex PCR. For each cell subset, the extracted genomic DNA was distributed evenly across all wells of several immunoSEQ 96-well plates, and each plate served as one replicate. For sorted subsets, around 0.2 ug of genomic DNA, equivalent to around 29,000 T cell genomes, went into each replicate PCR. Purified libraries were quantified with a Qubit 3.0 fluorometer, sized on a Bioanalyzer 2100, and re-quantified with the KAPA Library Quantification kit. Every immunoSEQ 96-well plate was sequenced on a dedicated single-read 150-cycle Illumina NextSeq 550 flow cell. Turning to the authors' computational methods: Because the immunoSEQ output held only junctional sequences and lacked quality scores, the filtering could not match the filtering applied to full-length reads. To assign V/J genes and CDR3, sequences were annotated against IMGT germline references using PyIR, a Python wrapper for IgBLAST v1.9. Reads were removed for weak V/J assignments (E-value above 1e-6), missing CDR3, stop codons, out-of-frame junctions, or ambiguous translated residues. V3J clonotypes were defined as sequences sharing the same inferred V gene, J gene, and CDR3 amino acid sequence. Percentage overlap between repertoires was computed as shared unique clonotypes divided by the size of the smaller repertoire. Repertoire richness was assessed with RTK rarefaction, the Chao1 estimator, and Recon v2.1 estimates of unobserved clonotypes. For all TCRbeta clonotypes obtained by the gDNA method from a handful of donors, generation probabilities were computed with OLGA. TCRdb stores this immuneACCESS table with in-frame sequences only. Part of the clones is absent; in the studies checked, under half of the shortfall reflects unresolved V genes, and no reason is known for the rest. That table gives V, J and clone size, and the DNA gave D and trimming. This sample holds roughly 1 million clones; more than 75% were observed only once. The top ten clonotypes cover approximately 0.52% of the sample.

This TCR derives from a man aged 18 to 29 in good health. Some clones in this sample may be carry-over from other donors' samples. The rearrangement joined TRBV15 to TRBJ2-3; the D segment might be TRBD1 or TRBD2, since each matches 6 bases. Input material: memory CD4+ T cells from PBMCs. The sample's cell subset or site label, in plain terms: CD45RA-negative fraction. The CDR3 reads CATRRGVITDTQYF. The nucleotides read TGTGCCACCCGAAGGGGGGTGATAACAGATACGCAGTATTTT.